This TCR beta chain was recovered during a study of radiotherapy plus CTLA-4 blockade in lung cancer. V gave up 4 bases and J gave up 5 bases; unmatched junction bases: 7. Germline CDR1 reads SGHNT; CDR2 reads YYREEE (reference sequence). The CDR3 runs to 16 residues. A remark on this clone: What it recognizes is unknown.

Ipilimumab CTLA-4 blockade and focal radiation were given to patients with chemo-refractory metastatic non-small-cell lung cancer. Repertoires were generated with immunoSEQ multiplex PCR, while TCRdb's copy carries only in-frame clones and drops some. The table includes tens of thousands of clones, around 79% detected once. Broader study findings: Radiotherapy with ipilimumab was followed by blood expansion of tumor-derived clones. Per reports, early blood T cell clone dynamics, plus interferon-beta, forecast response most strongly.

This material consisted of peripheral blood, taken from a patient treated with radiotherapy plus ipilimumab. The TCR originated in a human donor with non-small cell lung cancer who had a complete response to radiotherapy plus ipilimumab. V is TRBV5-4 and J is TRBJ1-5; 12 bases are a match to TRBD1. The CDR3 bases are TGTGCCAGCAGCCCCGGGACAGGGGGCTCGGATCAGCCCCAGCATTTT. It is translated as CASSPGTGGSDQPQHF.